This T cell receptor (beta chain) was sequenced in a study of Graves' ophthalmopathy and Graves' hyperthyroidism. V shed 0 bases and J shed 2 bases, with 13 bases lying between them. This CDR3 spans 15 amino acids. Germline V gives CDR1 GTSNPN, CDR2 SVGIG (reference sequence). Transcripts of RNA were the source for amplifying TCR beta CDR3 regions. The library came from an HTBI-primed first-round RT-PCR and a second-round multiplex PCR. TCRdb reprocessed the multiplex PCR reads with MiXCR, giving one entry per CDR3 protein. The table has approximately 500,000 distinct CDR3 sequences, approximately 14% seen once; the top ten hold approximately 9.8%. A note on this clonotype: Its antigen is unknown.

Whole-study results and caveats: Ophthalmopathy progression cases were predicted by the model with about 70% sensitivity and roughly 72% specificity.

The material sequenced was blood. This TCR was recovered from a woman in her 30s with Graves' ophthalmopathy. The V gene is TRBV30, the J gene TRBJ1-1, with no clear D. CDR3 residues: CAWSVLAGPNTEAFF. In nucleotides, the CDR3 is TGTGCCTGGAGTGTATTGGCAGGACCAAACACTGAAGCTTTCTTT.